The T cell receptor beta chain described here comes from a study of blood T cells in healthy people across ages. In the study overall: Per two T cells, template switching captured roughly one barcoded beta molecule.

As to this clonotype: Its antigen is undetermined.

This CDR3 is built from 16 residues. Germline V gene data show CDR1 as SGHTA and CDR2 as FQGNSA. V was pared by 7 bases and J by 7 bases, with 7 bases of the junction left unmatched. Using a J-beta primer mix together with a sample-barcoded 5' primer, a second PCR was run for roughly 7 to 11 cycles. TCRdb reprocessed the 5' RACE reads via MiXCR and lists one record per CDR3 protein. The table includes about 830,000 distinct CDR3 sequences, roughly 60% detected once. Whole-study findings and limits: The study found more naive CD4+ cells and higher diversity in long-lived than aged donors.

Healthy Russian Caucasian donors spanned ages roughly 6 to 100 years. The sample, about 10 milliliters of peripheral blood, was drawn from each donor. The origin of this receptor is a young man in good health. The chain links TRBV7-2 to TRBJ2-1; 16 bases align to TRBD2. The specimen sequenced was blood. The CDR3: CASTRGLAGGLNEQFF. CDR3 nucleotides: TGTGCCAGCACCCGGGGACTAGCGGGGGGGCTTAATGAGCAGTTCTTC.